The clone carrying this T cell receptor (beta chain) occurred many times. The record originates from a study of blood T cell repertoires in COVID-19. The overall study: T cells, B-cell-depleted T cells, or PBMCs provided the cDNA or gDNA that served as material.

Germline V CDR1 and CDR2: SGHKS, YYEKEE (reference sequence). The V segment lost 4 bases and the J segment 5 bases; nucleotides outside the gene matches: 9. The CDR3 length is 14 residues. The data were produced by immunoSEQ multiplex PCR, yet TCRdb's version contains in-frame clones alone and is incomplete. The sample includes roughly 120,000 clones, about three quarters of them seen just once. The clonotype comes from a man aged 65 to 79 with acute or convalescent COVID-19. The sequencing sample was made of peripheral blood. This sequence joins TRBV5-5 and TRBJ2-7, with 7 bases aligning to TRBD1. CDR3: CASSHLTGSNEQYF. CDR3 sequence (DNA): TGTGCCAGCAGCCACCTGACAGGGAGCAACGAGCAGTACTTC.